The 30 T cell receptor beta chains in this list originate from one sample, sequenced in a study of a mutant IDH1 vaccine in newly diagnosed glioma. TCRdb's table, derived via immunoSEQ multiplex PCR, lists solely in-frame clones and lacks some. Of 60,000 to 85,000 clones listed, approximately 85% are singletons. The time point was: baseline, week 1 (first vaccination visit). Treatment noted: pre-vaccination baseline after standard-of-care therapy. The specimen was PBMCs, collected from a glioma patient treated with radiotherapy, temozolomide or both. These receptor sequences come from a man aged 45-65 years with glioma.

This rearrangement joins TRBV30 to TRBJ2-5, with 9 positions matching TRBD1. CDR1 is GTSNPN and CDR2 is SVGIG in the germline V gene (reference sequence). V gave up 8 bases and J gave up 5 bases; unmatched junction bases: 18. The CDR3 sequence is 16 residues long. CDR3 region: CATNPRDRDAGETQYF. The DNA of the CDR3 is TGTGCCACGAACCCCCGGGACAGGGATGCCGGGGAGACCCAGTACTTC.

This clone has at least ten counts. This chain connects TRBV7-6 to TRBJ2-7, with D possibly being TRBD1 (6 bases). Trimming removed 5 bases at V and 1 base at J, with 15 bases between. Germline CDR1 reads SGHVS; CDR2 reads FNYEAQ. The CDR3 is 15 residues long. CDR3 bases: TGTGCCAGCAGCCAATGGGCAGGGGATTCCTACGAGCAGTACTTC. Protein: CASSQWAGDSYEQYF.

V is TRBV7-9 and J is TRBJ2-1; 9 bases fit TRBD2. V lost 2 bases and J lost 5; bases outside the gene matches: 7. The germline CDR1 and CDR2 sequences are SEHNR and FQNEAQ (reference sequence). The CDR3 is 16 residues long. The CDR3 coding sequence is TGTGCCAGCAGCTTAACCAGCGGGGGGACTCACAATGAGCAGTTCTTC. The encoded protein is CASSLTSGGTHNEQFF.

The CDR3 region is CASSQGEDRAHGYTF. CDR3 sequence (DNA): TGCGCCAGCAGCCAGGGTGAGGACAGGGCTCATGGCTACACCTTC. The V call is TRBV4-1, the J call TRBJ1-2; 8 positions agree with TRBD1. This CDR3 comprises 15 residues. Trimming cost V 3 bases and J 6 bases; bases outside gene matches: 9. Germline V CDR1 and CDR2: MGHRA, YSYEKL.

V usage is TRBV4-3 and J usage is TRBJ2-6; D remains unclear. V shed 0 bases and J shed 4 bases, with 10 bases lying between them. CDR1 and CDR2 (germline): LGHNA, YSLEER. CDR3 length: 16 amino acids. The DNA for the CDR3 is TGCGCCAGCAGCCAAGATCGATCCTCGGGGGCCAACGTCCTGACTTTC. It specifies CASSQDRSSGANVLTF.

In its sample, this clone ranks as medium-sized (0.01 to 0.1%). The chain combines TRBV20-1 with TRBJ1-4, with no clear D. The length of the CDR3 is 11 residues. Trimming shortened V by 4 bases and J by 8 bases, and 8 bases separated the two germline ends. Germline CDR1 is DFQATT and CDR2 is SNEGSKA (reference sequence). The CDR3, as DNA: TGCAGTGCTACAGTGGGCGAAAAACTGTTTTTT. It translates to CSATVGEKLFF.

This clone appeared a single time. The chain employs TRBV2 and TRBJ2-5, with D possibly TRBD2 on 6 matching bases. Trimming took 7 bases from V and 7 from J, leaving 19 bases between them. The germline gives CDR1 SNHLY, CDR2 FYNNEI. The CDR3 totals 14 residues. CDR3 amino acids: CASKKVALGGTQYF. CDR3 bases: TGTGCCAGCAAGAAAGTTGCTTTGGGGGGGACCCAGTACTTC.

The V and J genes are TRBV7-2 and TRBJ1-5, with a weak D call TRBD1 (6 bases). Trimming shortened V by 2 bases and J by 0 bases, and 8 bases separated the two germline ends. Germline assignment: CDR1 SGHTA and CDR2 FQGNSA. This CDR3 has 15 residues. CDR3: CASSLTGPSNQPQHF. Here the CDR3 DNA reads TGTGCCAGCAGCTTAACAGGGCCTAGCAATCAGCCCCAGCATTTT.

The chain uses TRBV30 and TRBJ1-2; unclear D gene. Germline CDR1 GTSNPN, CDR2 SVGIG (reference sequence). CDR3 length equals 13 residues. The V end lost 4 bases, the J end lost 2 bases, and 11 bases lay between the germline ends. CDR3: CAWKRRENYGYTF. As DNA, the CDR3 is TGTGCCTGGAAACGGAGGGAGAACTATGGCTACACCTTC.

V gene TRBV9 combines with J gene TRBJ1-6, with a tentative D call TRBD1 (5 bases). Per the germline V gene, CDR1 is SGDLS and CDR2 is YYNGEE. The length of the CDR3 is 15 residues. V dropped 3 bases and J dropped 10 bases, with 17 bases sitting between them. CDR3 in DNA: TGTGCCAGCAGCGGGTTGACAGATGCGGCGTCACCCCTCCACTTT. This translates into CASSGLTDAASPLHF.

The genes are TRBV6-5 and TRBJ2-1; D may be TRBD1 (5 bases). Germline assignment: CDR1 MNHEY and CDR2 SVGAGI. The V end lost 6 bases, the J end lost 9 bases, and 12 bases lay between the germline ends. This CDR3 is built from 12 residues. CDR3 sequence (DNA): TGTGCCAGCAGCGTAGGGGATTTTGAGCAGTTCTTC. Protein sequence: CASSVGDFEQFF.

V gene TRBV6-5 combines with J gene TRBJ2-7; 8 bases align to TRBD1. The CDR3 spans 15 residues. J lost 4 bases, V lost 6 bases, and 11 bases had no gene match. From germline, CDR1 is MNHEY and CDR2 SVGAGI. CDR3 DNA: TGTGCCAGCAGGTCTAGCCCAGGGGGCAAATACGAGCAGTACTTC. Translation: CASRSSPGGKYEQYF.

The CDR3: CASSPRLAGGANTGELFF. CDR3 bases: TGTGCCAGCAGCCCCCGACTGGCGGGGGGGGCGAACACCGGGGAGCTGTTTTTT. The rearrangement joins TRBV11-1 to TRBJ2-2; TRBD2 matches 9 bases. Germline loops: CDR1 SGHAT, CDR2 FQDESV (reference sequence). The CDR3 runs to 18 residues. V dropped 5 bases and J dropped 0; count of bases not matched to a gene: 10.

This clone was found once. The rearrangement uses TRBV30 and TRBJ1-3, with D possibly matching TRBD1 (5 bases). The V end was cut by 4 bases, the J end by 0 bases, with 16 bases between. The CDR3 extends over 16 amino acids. CDR1 and CDR2 (germline): GTSNPN, SVGIG (reference sequence). This chain's CDR3 is CAWMGVGYTSGNTIYF. CDR3 DNA sequence: TGTGCCTGGATGGGGGTAGGGTATACCTCTGGAAACACCATATATTTT.

J is TRBJ2-1 and V is TRBV25-1, with no clear D. This CDR3 is 16 amino acids long. The V gene lost 3 bases and the J gene lost 2 bases, with 14 bases spanning the gap. CDR1 MGHDK and CDR2 SYGVNS come from the germline V gene. In DNA, the CDR3 is TGTGCCAGCAGTGACCCAGCGCGGCCGGCCTACAATGAGCAGTTCTTC. Translated: CASSDPARPAYNEQFF.

In nucleotides, the CDR3 is TGCGCCAGCAGCCAAGGGCCCCGGGCCTCCCTTGAGCAGTACTTC. Protein: CASSQGPRASLEQYF. The chain employs TRBV4-1 and TRBJ2-7; D is ambiguous. Between the trimmed V and J ends, which lost 1 base and 7 bases, there was a span of 17 bases. CDR1 and CDR2 (germline): MGHRA, YSYEKL. The CDR3 runs to 15 residues.

V and J are TRBV11-2 and TRBJ1-1; no definite D call. V lost 5 bases and J 4 bases, leaving 14 bases between the germline ends. The CDR3 runs to 14 residues. The V gene's germline CDR1 is SGHAT and CDR2 FQNNGV. CDR3 protein: CASSAPTISTEAFF. In DNA, the CDR3 is TGTGCCAGCAGCGCTCCAACAATTTCCACTGAAGCTTTCTTT.

This clone was recorded once. The chain links TRBV25-1 to TRBJ1-2; possible D gene TRBD1, 5 bases. V was clipped by 2 bases and J by 0 bases, with 13 bases between them. Germline CDR1 and CDR2: MGHDK and SYGVNS. The CDR3 runs to 16 residues. CDR3 bases: TGTGCCAGCAGTGAAGAGGGGTTTTTAGCTAACTATGGCTACACCTTC. This translates into CASSEEGFLANYGYTF.

V and J are TRBV30 and TRBJ1-5; 7 nucleotides match TRBD1. CDR3 length equals 13 residues. Trimming at V came to 7 bases and at J to 4 bases, leaving 7 bases not matched to a gene. The germline gives CDR1 GTSNPN, CDR2 SVGIG (reference sequence). DNA of the CDR3: TGTGCCTTTGTGGCAGGGGGGAATCAGCCCCAGCATTTT. Translating it yields CAFVAGGNQPQHF.

This clone has more than one count but fewer than ten. The chain carries TRBV9 and TRBJ2-7, with TRBD2 as a possible D gene (6 bases). The CDR3 is made up of 15 amino acids. V was clipped by 0 bases and J by 6 bases, with 16 bases between them. Germline CDR1 and CDR2: SGDLS and YYNGEE. The CDR3: CASSVAGDWASEQYF. For the CDR3, the DNA is TGTGCCAGCAGCGTAGCTGGGGACTGGGCCAGCGAGCAGTACTTC. Filled out from reference TRBV9 and TRBJ2-7, the complete variable domain reads DSGVTQTPKHLITATGQRVTLRCSPRSGDLSVYWYQQSLDQGLQFLIQYYNGEERAKGNILERFSAQQFPDLHSELNLSSLELGDSALYFCASSVAGDWASEQYFGPGTRLTVT.

The gene calls are TRBV10-3 and TRBJ2-7; perhaps TRBD1 as D (6 bases). V lost 10 bases, J lost 3 bases, and 13 bases lay in between. Germline lookup yields CDR1 ENHRY and CDR2 SYGVKD. The CDR3 consists of 12 residues. DNA for the CDR3: TGTGCCACCAAGGGGACAATCTACGAGCAGTACTTC. As protein: CATKGTIYEQYF.

This chain connects TRBV7-2 to TRBJ2-7; D is undetermined. The length of the CDR3 is 16 residues. In germline, CDR1 is SGHTA, CDR2 FQGNSA. The V end was cut by 2 bases, the J end by 1 base, with 15 bases between. The CDR3 DNA reads as TGTGCCAGCAGCTTAAGGTCGGCTTATTCTTCCTACGAGCAGTACTTC. This encodes CASSLRSAYSSYEQYF.

This CDR3 reads CAWSMGQEGLEQYF. The CDR3 nucleotides read TGTGCCTGGAGTATGGGACAGGAAGGACTCGAGCAGTACTTC. The chain employs TRBV30 and TRBJ2-7, with 8 nucleotides matching TRBD1. The CDR3 is made up of 14 amino acids. V lost 2 bases to trimming and J lost 6 bases; unmatched junction nucleotides: 9. The germline V gene encodes CDR1 GTSNPN and CDR2 SVGIG (reference sequence).

The V gene is TRBV27, the J gene TRBJ1-3; D uncertain. Germline lookup yields CDR1 MNHEY and CDR2 SMNVEV (reference sequence). This CDR3 spans 15 amino acids. V dropped 5 bases and J dropped 3 bases, with 14 bases sitting between them. This CDR3 is CASSPPGGIGNTIYF. The CDR3 DNA reads as TGTGCCAGCAGTCCGCCGGGTGGGATTGGAAACACCATATATTTT.

This clone turned up a few times. The same CDR3 is also encoded by other DNA sequences in this sample. V and J are TRBV29-1 and TRBJ1-2; D perhaps matches TRBD1 (5 bases). V lost 2 bases, J lost 8 bases, and 9 bases lay in between. Germline loops: CDR1 SQVTM, CDR2 ANQGSEA. CDR3 length: 11 amino acids. The CDR3 bases are TGCAGCGTTGAACAGGGTAGGGGCTACACCTTC. It is translated as CSVEQGRGYTF.

The V gene is TRBV6-5, the J gene TRBJ1-2; the D gene is possibly TRBD1 (6 bases). Trimming left V 2 bases short and J 0 bases short, with 10 bases between. Germline lookup yields CDR1 MNHEY and CDR2 SVGAGI. CDR3 length equals 15 residues. CDR3 nucleotides: TGTGCCAGCAGTTACCAGGGGCAACCTAACTATGGCTACACCTTC. Translated, it gives CASSYQGQPNYGYTF.

Turning to this clone: A junction end diverges from the germline sequence, so it may reflect a read error. V usage is TRBV7-2 and J usage is TRBJ1-5; D might be TRBD1 (5 bases). The CDR3 has 15 amino acids. Germline CDR1 SGHTA, CDR2 FQGNSA. The CDR3 DNA reads TGTGCCAGCAGCTTAGAGGGGCGTAGCTATCAGCCCCAGCATTTT. It yields the protein CASSLEGRSYQPQHF.

The chain links TRBV5-1 to TRBJ2-5, with a weak D call TRBD2 (6 bases). The CDR3 contains 14 residues. Trimming took 6 bases from V and 2 from J, leaving 14 bases between them. Germline V CDR1 and CDR2: SGHRS, YFSETQ. The CDR3 reads CASNLGLGQETQYF. CDR3 in DNA: TGCGCCAGCAACCTGGGACTGGGACAAGAGACCCAGTACTTC.

The rearrangement joins TRBV6-1 to TRBJ1-3; TRBD1 might be the D (5 bases). V was trimmed by 5 bases and J by 0 bases, leaving 11 bases between them. Germline assignment: CDR1 MNHNS and CDR2 SASEGT. CDR3 size: 15 residues. CDR3 DNA: TGTGCCAGCAGTAACATGGGACCCTCTGGAAACACCATATATTTT. This encodes CASSNMGPSGNTIYF.

The chain recombines TRBV5-1 with TRBJ2-7, with D perhaps matching TRBD1 (6 bases). This CDR3 spans 13 amino acids. Deletions cut 5 bases from V and 6 bases from J, with 15 bases between. Per the germline V gene, CDR1 is SGHRS and CDR2 is YFSETQ. For the CDR3, the DNA is TGCGCCAGCAGTCCCAGGGGCTCGGTCGAGCAGTACTTC. Protein sequence: CASSPRGSVEQYF.